A single sample gave rise to the 22 T cell receptor beta chains below, sequenced in a study of human T cells and chemical hapten exposure. MiXCR was run by TCRdb on the RACE reads, yielding one entry per CDR3 protein. The data show 80,000 to 95,000 distinct CDR3 sequences, 9.6% seen once. Time point given: pre-sensitization, week 0. As for treatment: therapeutic diphenylcyclopropenone sensitization with weekly scalp DPC. The specimen comprised whole blood, sampled in connection with sensitization to the hapten diphenylcyclopropenone (DPC). Receptors were obtained from a middle-aged woman with alopecia areata. Some clones in this sample may be carry-over from other donors' samples.

This clonotype was counted at least ten times. This sequence joins TRBV5-6 and TRBJ1-5; the D is unclear. The CDR3 consists of 14 residues. V was trimmed by 2 bases and J by 5 bases, leaving 11 bases between them. Germline loops: CDR1 SGHDT, CDR2 YYEEEE. The CDR3 nucleotides read TGTGCCAGCAGCTTAGGATGGCAGTATCAGCCCCAGCATTTT. Translating it yields CASSLGWQYQPQHF.

This clonotype was recorded at least ten times. The rearrangement links TRBV28 to TRBJ2-2, with D possibly matching TRBD2 (7 bases). Germline V lookup: CDR1 MDHEN, CDR2 SYDVKM. Between the trimmed V and J ends, which lost 7 bases and 7 bases, there was a span of 31 bases. The CDR3 has 19 residues. CDR3 bases: TGTGCCAGCACCAAAAGAATCGGAGCCCCCGGGGGGCGGGTCGGGGAGCTGTTTTTT. Protein: CASTKRIGAPGGRVGELFF.

This clonotype was seen repeatedly, ten times or more. The chain recombines TRBV27 with TRBJ2-3; 8 bases align to TRBD1. CDR3 length equals 14 residues. J lost 7 bases, V lost 5 bases, and 8 bases had no gene match. In germline, CDR1 is MNHEY, CDR2 SMNVEV (reference sequence). CDR3 sequence: CASSPRTGPYTQYF. CDR3 nucleotides: TGTGCCAGCAGTCCTCGGACAGGGCCTTATACGCAGTATTTT.

V usage is TRBV2 and J usage is TRBJ2-7; D is unclear. This CDR3 is 11 amino acids long. Germline V gives CDR1 SNHLY, CDR2 FYNNEI. V was shortened by 8 bases and J by 4 bases, with 9 bases between the two germline ends. CDR3 residues: CASQYTYEQYF. In nucleotides, the CDR3 is TGTGCCAGCCAGTATACGTACGAGCAGTACTTC.

This clonotype was counted many times. This chain joins TRBV27 and TRBJ1-2; D perhaps matches TRBD1 (5 bases). With 1 base removed from V and 8 bases from J, the gap between germline ends came to 17 bases. This CDR3 spans 15 amino acids. The germline gives CDR1 MNHEY, CDR2 SMNVEV (reference sequence). The CDR3 nucleotides read TGTGCCAGCAGTTTATGGGGGTCCAACACTGGAGGCTACACCTTC. It codes for CASSLWGSNTGGYTF.

Ten or more counts support this clonotype. The chain carries TRBV27 and TRBJ2-2; D possibly corresponds to TRBD1 (6 bases). Trimming took 5 bases from V and 1 from J, leaving 14 bases between them. There are 16 residues in the CDR3. Germline V gene lookup returns CDR1 MNHEY and CDR2 SMNVEV (reference sequence). The chain's CDR3 is CASSRLGTMNTGELFF. Here the CDR3 DNA reads TGTGCCAGCAGTCGCTTGGGGACAATGAACACCGGGGAGCTGTTTTTT.

The chain recombines TRBV6-6 with TRBJ1-5; 7 bases agree with TRBD1. The CDR3 loop spans 14 amino acids. Germline-derived CDR1 and CDR2 are MNHNY and SVGAGI (reference sequence). After removal of 7 bases from V and 5 bases from J, the junction contained 8 bases not matched to a gene. CDR3 in amino acids: CASTPGDRDQPQHF. CDR3 nucleotides: TGTGCCAGCACCCCCGGGGACAGAGATCAGCCCCAGCATTTT.

As concerns this clonotype: A much larger clone differs by one base, so this may be a read error. The CDR3 DNA sequence: TGTGCCAGCAGTCGGACAGGGCGGAACACTAAAGCTTTCTTT. Its protein is CASSRTGRNTKAFF. The chain employs TRBV2 and TRBJ1-1; 8 positions agree with TRBD1. Germline CDR1 SNHLY, CDR2 FYNNEI. The CDR3 length is 14 residues.

CDR3 nucleotides: TGTGCCAGTAGTCGCACTAGCGGGGTTTACAATGAGCAGTTCTTC. Translation: CASSRTSGVYNEQFF. The chain employs TRBV19 and TRBJ2-1; TRBD2 matches at 10 bases. Germline CDR1 is LNHDA and CDR2 is SQIVND (reference sequence). After removal of 5 bases from V and 4 bases from J, the junction contained 5 bases not matched to a gene. The CDR3 runs 15 residues.

There are many counts of this clonotype. CDR3 DNA: TGTGCCAGCAGTTACTCTGGTGCCGGGAATGAGCAGTTCTTC. It encodes CASSYSGAGNEQFF. The chain recombines TRBV6-2 or TRBV6-3 with TRBJ2-1; D call uncertain. The CDR3 is made up of 14 amino acids. Trimming cost V 0 bases and J 7 bases, with 10 bases left between them. The germline V gene encodes CDR1 MNHEY and CDR2 SVGEGT.

This chain links TRBV20-1 with TRBJ1-5, with no clear D. V lost 0 bases and J lost 11, with 17 bases in between. CDR1 and CDR2 from the germline V gene are DFQATT and SNEGSKA (reference sequence). The CDR3 is 14 amino acids. CDR3 protein: CSAREDSLIKSQHF. The CDR3 nucleotides read TGCAGTGCTAGAGAAGACTCGCTAATTAAGTCCCAGCATTTT.

This clonotype was counted many times. V gene TRBV20-1 combines with J gene TRBJ2-7; D is unresolved. Trimming took off 5 bases at V and 3 bases at J, with 11 bases between the two ends. The CDR3 has 12 residues. CDR1 DFQATT and CDR2 SNEGSKA come from the germline V gene (reference sequence). The CDR3 coding sequence is TGCAGTGCTCGGAGAAATGACTACGAGCAGTACTTC. Its protein product is CSARRNDYEQYF.

At least ten counts were recorded for this clonotype. This sequence joins TRBV4-3 and TRBJ2-3; 7 bases fit TRBD2. V gave up 0 bases and J gave up 5 bases; unmatched junction bases: 11. This CDR3 comprises 17 residues. Germline V gene lookup returns CDR1 LGHNA and CDR2 YSLEER. CDR3 sequence (DNA): TGCGCCAGCAGCCAAGAGATAAGGGACTATCCAAGAGATACGCAGTATTTT. Translation: CASSQEIRDYPRDTQYF.

This clonotype showed up many times. V usage is TRBV12-3 or TRBV12-4 and J usage is TRBJ2-4; 9 bases are a match to TRBD1. The V and J ends lost 3 bases and 1 base, in that order; junction bases with no gene match: 7. The CDR3 length is 17 residues. The CDR3 DNA follows: TGTGCCAGCAGTTTCGGACAGGGGCGAGGGGCCAAAAACATTCAGTACTTC. Translating it yields CASSFGQGRGAKNIQYF.

The CDR3 DNA sequence: TGTGCCAGCAGCCAGTCTAGCGGGGGAACTAATGAGCAGTTCTTC. Translating it yields CASSQSSGGTNEQFF. The chain uses TRBV12-3 or TRBV12-4 and TRBJ2-1, with TRBD2 matching 10 bases. Trimming took 6 bases from V and 7 from J; bases not matched to a gene: 9. CDR3 length: 15 residues.

The chain has TRBV14 and TRBJ2-7, with D unresolved. The CDR3 runs to 14 residues. The V and J ends lost 1 base and 2 bases respectively, with 9 bases between them. CDR1 and CDR2 from the germline V gene are SGHDN and FVKESK. The CDR3 sequence is CASSQGINAYEQYF. Here the CDR3 DNA reads TGTGCCAGCAGCCAAGGTATAAACGCCTACGAGCAGTACTTC.

Many counts were recorded for this clonotype. The genes are TRBV12-3 or TRBV12-4 and TRBJ2-7, with D possibly matching TRBD1 (5 bases). V lost 3 bases, J lost 3 bases, and 9 bases lay in between. The CDR3 covers 13 residues. The chain's CDR3 is CASSLAGNYEQYF. In DNA, the CDR3 is TGTGCCAGCAGTTTGGCAGGGAACTACGAGCAGTACTTC.

This clonotype was detected many times. V gene TRBV7-2 combines with J gene TRBJ1-2, with D possibly being TRBD1 (5 bases). The CDR3 loop spans 13 amino acids. V dropped 3 bases and J dropped 6 bases, with 11 bases sitting between them. The V gene's germline CDR1 is SGHTA and CDR2 FQGNSA. The chain's CDR3 is CASSLGSGHGYTF. The CDR3 DNA follows: TGTGCCAGCAGCTTGGGGTCAGGGCATGGCTACACCTTC.

This clonotype came up many times. The rearrangement uses TRBV6-5 and TRBJ2-5; the D gene could be TRBD1 or TRBD2 (6 bases each). Germline assignment: CDR1 MNHEY and CDR2 SVGAGI. V was clipped by 4 bases and J by 1 base, with 16 bases between them. CDR3 length: 16 amino acids. The CDR3 region is CASSSNSGGGQETQYF. The CDR3 DNA follows: TGTGCCAGCAGTTCCAACTCCGGAGGGGGCCAAGAGACCCAGTACTTC.

This clonotype was counted at least ten times. The J gene is TRBJ2-3, the V gene TRBV12-3 or TRBV12-4, with 10 bases aligning to TRBD2. V shed 4 bases and J 2 bases; nucleotides not matched to a gene: 6. The CDR3 is 16 amino acids. CDR3 protein: CASSWTSGTFTDTQYF. The DNA for the CDR3 is TGTGCCAGCAGTTGGACTAGCGGAACCTTCACAGATACGCAGTATTTT.

V gene TRBV6-2 or TRBV6-3 combines with J gene TRBJ2-7; TRBD2 might be the D (5 bases). Germline V gene lookup returns CDR1 MNHEY and CDR2 SVGEGT. CDR3 size: 13 residues. Trimming pared 5 bases from V and 1 base from J, leaving 9 bases between. The CDR3 region has the DNA TGTGCCAGCAGTAAGACGGGGTCCTACGAGCAGTACTTC. It encodes CASSKTGSYEQYF.

On this clonotype itself: This clone may be a read error of a much larger clone one base away. The chain carries TRBV20-1 and TRBJ2-1; TRBD2 agrees at 10 bases. This CDR3 comprises 12 residues. In germline, CDR1 is DFQATT, CDR2 SNEGSKA (reference sequence). This CDR3 is CGARLAGREQFF. The CDR3 DNA is TGCGGTGCGAGACTAGCGGGTCGCGAGCAGTTCTTC.